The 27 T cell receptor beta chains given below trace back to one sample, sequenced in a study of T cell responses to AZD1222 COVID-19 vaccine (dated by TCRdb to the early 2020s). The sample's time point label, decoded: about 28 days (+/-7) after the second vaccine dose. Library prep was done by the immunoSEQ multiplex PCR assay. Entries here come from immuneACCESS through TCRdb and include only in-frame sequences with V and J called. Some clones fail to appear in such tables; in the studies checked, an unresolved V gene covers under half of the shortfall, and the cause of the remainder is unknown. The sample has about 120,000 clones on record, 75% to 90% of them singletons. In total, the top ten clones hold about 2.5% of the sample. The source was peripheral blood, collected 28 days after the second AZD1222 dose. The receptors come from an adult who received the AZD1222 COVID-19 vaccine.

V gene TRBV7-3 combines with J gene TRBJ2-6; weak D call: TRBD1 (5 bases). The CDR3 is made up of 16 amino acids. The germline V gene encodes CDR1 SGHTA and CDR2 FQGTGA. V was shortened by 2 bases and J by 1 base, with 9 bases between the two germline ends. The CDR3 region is CASSLEAGSGANVLTF. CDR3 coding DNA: TGTGCCAGCAGCTTAGAAGCAGGGTCTGGGGCCAACGTCCTGACTTTC.

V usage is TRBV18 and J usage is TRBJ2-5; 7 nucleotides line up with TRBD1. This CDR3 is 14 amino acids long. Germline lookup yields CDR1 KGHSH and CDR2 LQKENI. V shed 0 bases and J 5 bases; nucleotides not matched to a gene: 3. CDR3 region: CASSPPTGSETQYF. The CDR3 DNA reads TGTGCCAGCTCACCACCGACAGGGTCGGAGACCCAGTACTTC. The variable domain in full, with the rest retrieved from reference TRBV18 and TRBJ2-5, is NAGVMQNPRHLVRRRGQEARLRCSPMKGHSHVYWYRQLPEEGLKFMVYLQKENIIDESGMPKERFSAEFPKEGPSILRIQQVVRGDSAAYFCASSPPTGSETQYFGPGTRLLVL.

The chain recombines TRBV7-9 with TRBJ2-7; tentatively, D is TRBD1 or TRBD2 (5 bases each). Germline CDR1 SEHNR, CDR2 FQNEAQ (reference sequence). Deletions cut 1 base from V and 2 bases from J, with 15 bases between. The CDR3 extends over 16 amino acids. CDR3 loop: CASSLVGARGAYEQYF. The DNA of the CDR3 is TGTGCCAGCAGCTTAGTAGGGGCCCGGGGCGCCTACGAGCAGTACTTC.

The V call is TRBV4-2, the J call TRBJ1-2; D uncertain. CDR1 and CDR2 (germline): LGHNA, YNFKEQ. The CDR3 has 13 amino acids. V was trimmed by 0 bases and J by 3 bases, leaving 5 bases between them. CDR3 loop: CASSQDQDYGYTF. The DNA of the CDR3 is TGTGCCAGCAGCCAAGATCAGGACTATGGCTACACCTTC.

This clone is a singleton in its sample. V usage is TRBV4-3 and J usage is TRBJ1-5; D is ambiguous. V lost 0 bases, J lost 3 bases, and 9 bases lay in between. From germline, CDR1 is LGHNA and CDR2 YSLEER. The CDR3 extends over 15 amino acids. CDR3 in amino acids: CASSQDHPVNQPQHF. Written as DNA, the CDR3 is TGCGCCAGCAGCCAAGATCACCCGGTCAATCAGCCCCAGCATTTT.

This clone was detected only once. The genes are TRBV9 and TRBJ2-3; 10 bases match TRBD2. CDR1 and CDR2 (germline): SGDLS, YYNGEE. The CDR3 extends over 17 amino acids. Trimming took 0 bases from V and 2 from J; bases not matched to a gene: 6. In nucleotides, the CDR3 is TGTGCCAGCAGCGTAGCTACTAGCGGGGTCCTCACAGATACGCAGTATTTT. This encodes CASSVATSGVLTDTQYF.

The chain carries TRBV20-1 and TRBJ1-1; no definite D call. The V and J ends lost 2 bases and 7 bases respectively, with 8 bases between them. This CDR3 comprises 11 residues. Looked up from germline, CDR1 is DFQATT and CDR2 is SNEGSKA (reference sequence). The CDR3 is CSARRFDEAFF. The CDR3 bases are TGCAGTGCTAGAAGGTTTGATGAAGCTTTCTTT.

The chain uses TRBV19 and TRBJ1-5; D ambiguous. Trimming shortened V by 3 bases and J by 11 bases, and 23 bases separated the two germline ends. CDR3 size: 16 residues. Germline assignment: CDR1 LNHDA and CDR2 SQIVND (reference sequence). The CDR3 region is CASSILADPGQRAQHF. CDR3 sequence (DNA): TGTGCCAGTAGTATCCTCGCGGATCCCGGGCAGAGGGCCCAGCATTTT.

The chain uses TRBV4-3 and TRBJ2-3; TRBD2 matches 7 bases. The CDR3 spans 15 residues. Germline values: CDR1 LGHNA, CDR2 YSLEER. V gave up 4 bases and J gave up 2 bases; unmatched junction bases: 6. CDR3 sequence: CASSLGGGYTDTQYF. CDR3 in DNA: TGCGCCAGCAGCCTGGGGGGGGGATACACAGATACGCAGTATTTT.

Here the CDR3 reads CASSAQGQETQYF. For the CDR3, the DNA is TGTGCCAGCAGCGCACAGGGGCAAGAGACCCAGTACTTC. The chain is built from TRBV9 and TRBJ2-5; 7 bases are a match to TRBD1. The CDR3 loop spans 13 amino acids. Germline trimming cut 3 bases from V and 2 bases from J; bases unmatched to any gene: 1. The germline gives CDR1 SGDLS, CDR2 YYNGEE.

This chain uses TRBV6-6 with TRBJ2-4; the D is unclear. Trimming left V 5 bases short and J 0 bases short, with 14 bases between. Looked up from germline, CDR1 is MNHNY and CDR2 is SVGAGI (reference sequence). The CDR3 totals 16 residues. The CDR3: CASSPPRRLAKNIQYF. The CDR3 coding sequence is TGTGCCAGCAGTCCGCCCAGGCGCCTAGCCAAAAACATTCAGTACTTC.

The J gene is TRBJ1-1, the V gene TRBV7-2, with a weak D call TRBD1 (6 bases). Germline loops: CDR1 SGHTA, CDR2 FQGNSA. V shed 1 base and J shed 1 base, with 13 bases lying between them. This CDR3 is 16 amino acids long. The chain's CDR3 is CASSLVWGLKNTEAFF. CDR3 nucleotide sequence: TGTGCCAGCAGCTTAGTCTGGGGGCTGAAGAACACTGAAGCTTTCTTT.

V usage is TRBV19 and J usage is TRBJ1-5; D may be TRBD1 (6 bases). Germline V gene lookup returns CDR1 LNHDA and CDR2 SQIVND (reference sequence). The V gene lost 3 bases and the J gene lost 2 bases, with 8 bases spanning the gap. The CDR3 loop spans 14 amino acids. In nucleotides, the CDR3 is TGTGCCAGTAGTATCAGACAGGGCAATCAGCCCCAGCATTTT. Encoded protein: CASSIRQGNQPQHF.

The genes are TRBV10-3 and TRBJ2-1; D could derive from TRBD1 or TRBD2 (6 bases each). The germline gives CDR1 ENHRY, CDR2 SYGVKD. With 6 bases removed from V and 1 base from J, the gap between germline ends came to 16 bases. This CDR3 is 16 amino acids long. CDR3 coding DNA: TGTGCCATCAGCGGAGAGGGGGGCGTTTCCTACAATGAGCAGTTCTTC. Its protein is CAISGEGGVSYNEQFF.

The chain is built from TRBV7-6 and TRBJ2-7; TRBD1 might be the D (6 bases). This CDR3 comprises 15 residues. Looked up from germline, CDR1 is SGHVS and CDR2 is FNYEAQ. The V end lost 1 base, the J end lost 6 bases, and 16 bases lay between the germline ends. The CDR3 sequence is CASSLVQGGQGEQYF. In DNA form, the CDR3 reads TGTGCCAGCAGCTTAGTACAGGGTGGGCAGGGCGAGCAGTACTTC. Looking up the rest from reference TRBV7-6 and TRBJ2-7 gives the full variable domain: GAGVSQSPRYKVTKRGQDVALRCDPISGHVSLYWYRQALGQGPEFLTYFNYEAQQDKSGLPNDRFSAERPEGSISTLTIQRTEQRDSAMYRCASSLVQGGQGEQYFGPGTRLTVT.

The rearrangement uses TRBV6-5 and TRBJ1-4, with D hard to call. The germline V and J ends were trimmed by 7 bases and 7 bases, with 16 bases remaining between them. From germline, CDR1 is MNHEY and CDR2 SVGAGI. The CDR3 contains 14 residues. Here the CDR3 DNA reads TGTGCCAGCACCTACCGGGAGCCCTTTGAAAAACTGTTTTTT. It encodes CASTYREPFEKLFF.

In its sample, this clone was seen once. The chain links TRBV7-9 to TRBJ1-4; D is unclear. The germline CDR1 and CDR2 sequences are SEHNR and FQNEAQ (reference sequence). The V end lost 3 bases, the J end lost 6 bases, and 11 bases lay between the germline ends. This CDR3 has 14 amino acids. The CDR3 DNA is TGTGCCAGCAGCTTCCCCGGCCGGGATGAAAAACTGTTTTTT. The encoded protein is CASSFPGRDEKLFF.

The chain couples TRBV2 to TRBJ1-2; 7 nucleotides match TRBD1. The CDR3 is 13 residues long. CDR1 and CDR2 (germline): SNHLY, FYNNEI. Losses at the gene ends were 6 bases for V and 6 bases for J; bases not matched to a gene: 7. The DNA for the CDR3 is TGTGCCAGCAGGACAGGGTGGGGCGATGGCTACACCTTC. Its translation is CASRTGWGDGYTF.

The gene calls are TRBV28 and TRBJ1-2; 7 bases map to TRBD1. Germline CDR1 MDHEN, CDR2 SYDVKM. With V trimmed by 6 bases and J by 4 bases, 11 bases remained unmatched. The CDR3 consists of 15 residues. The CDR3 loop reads CASRLQGGRGYGYTF. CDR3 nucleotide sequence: TGTGCCAGCAGACTCCAGGGGGGACGGGGCTATGGCTACACCTTC.

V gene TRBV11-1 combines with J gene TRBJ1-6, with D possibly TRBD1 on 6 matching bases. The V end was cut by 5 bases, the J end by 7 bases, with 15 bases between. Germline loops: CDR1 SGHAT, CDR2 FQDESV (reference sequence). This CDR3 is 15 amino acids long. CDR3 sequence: CASSGRQAANSPLHF. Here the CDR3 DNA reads TGTGCCAGCAGCGGACGACAGGCGGCCAATTCACCCCTCCACTTT.

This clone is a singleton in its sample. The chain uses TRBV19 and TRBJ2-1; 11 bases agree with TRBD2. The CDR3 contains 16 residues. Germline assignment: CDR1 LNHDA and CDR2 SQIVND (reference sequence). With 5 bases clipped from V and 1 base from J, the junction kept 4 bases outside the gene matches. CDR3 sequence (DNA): TGTGCCAGTAGTCCAACTAGCGGGGGATCCTACAATGAGCAGTTCTTC. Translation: CASSPTSGGSYNEQFF.

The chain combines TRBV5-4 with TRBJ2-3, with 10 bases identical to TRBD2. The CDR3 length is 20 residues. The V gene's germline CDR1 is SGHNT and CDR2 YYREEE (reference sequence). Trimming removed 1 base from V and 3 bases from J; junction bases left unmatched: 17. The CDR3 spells CASSLFTLAGANTWTDTQYF. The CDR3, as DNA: TGTGCCAGCAGCTTGTTCACCCTAGCGGGGGCCAATACTTGGACAGATACGCAGTATTTT.

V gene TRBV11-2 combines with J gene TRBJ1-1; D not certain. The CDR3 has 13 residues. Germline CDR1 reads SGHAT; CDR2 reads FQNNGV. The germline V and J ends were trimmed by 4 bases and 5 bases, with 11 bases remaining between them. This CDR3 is CASSSQMGTEAFF. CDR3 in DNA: TGTGCCAGCAGCTCCCAGATGGGGACTGAAGCTTTCTTT.

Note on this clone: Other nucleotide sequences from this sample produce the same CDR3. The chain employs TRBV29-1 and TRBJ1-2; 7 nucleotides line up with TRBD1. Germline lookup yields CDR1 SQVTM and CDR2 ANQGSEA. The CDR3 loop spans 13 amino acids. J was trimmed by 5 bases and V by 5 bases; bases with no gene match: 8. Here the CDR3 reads CSVNRGLGYGYTF. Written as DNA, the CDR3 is TGCAGCGTTAACAGGGGTCTTGGGTATGGCTACACCTTC.

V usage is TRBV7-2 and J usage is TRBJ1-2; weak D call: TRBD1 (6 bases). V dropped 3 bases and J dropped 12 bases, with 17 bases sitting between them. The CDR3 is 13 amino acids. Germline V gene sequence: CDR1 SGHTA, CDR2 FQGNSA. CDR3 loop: CASSFPGQPKNTF. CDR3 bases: TGTGCCAGCAGCTTCCCCGGACAGCCCAAGAACACCTTC.

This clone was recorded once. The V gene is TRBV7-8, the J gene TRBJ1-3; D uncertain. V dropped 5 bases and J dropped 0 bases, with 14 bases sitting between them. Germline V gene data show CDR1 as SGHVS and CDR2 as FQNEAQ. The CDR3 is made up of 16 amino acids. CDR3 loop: CASSRGKVNSGNTIYF. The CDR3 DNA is TGTGCCAGCAGCCGAGGGAAGGTCAACTCTGGAAACACCATATATTTT.

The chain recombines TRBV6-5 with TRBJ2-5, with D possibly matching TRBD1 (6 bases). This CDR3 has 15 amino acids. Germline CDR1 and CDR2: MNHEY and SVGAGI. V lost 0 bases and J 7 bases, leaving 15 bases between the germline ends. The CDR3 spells CASSYSGGAQGTQYF. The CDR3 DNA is TGTGCCAGCAGTTACTCAGGGGGTGCCCAGGGGACCCAGTACTTC.